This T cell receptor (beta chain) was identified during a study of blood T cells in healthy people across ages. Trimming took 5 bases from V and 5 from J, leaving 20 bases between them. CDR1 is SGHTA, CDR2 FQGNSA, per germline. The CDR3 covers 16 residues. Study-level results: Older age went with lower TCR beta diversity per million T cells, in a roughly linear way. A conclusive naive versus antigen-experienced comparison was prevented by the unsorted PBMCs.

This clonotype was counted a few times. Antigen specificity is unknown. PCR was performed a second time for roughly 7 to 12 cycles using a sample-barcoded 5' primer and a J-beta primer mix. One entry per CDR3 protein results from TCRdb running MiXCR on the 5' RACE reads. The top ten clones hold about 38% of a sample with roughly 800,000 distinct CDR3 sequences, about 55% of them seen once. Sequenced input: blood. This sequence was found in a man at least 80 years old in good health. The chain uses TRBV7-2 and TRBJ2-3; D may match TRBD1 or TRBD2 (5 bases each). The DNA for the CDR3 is TGTGCCAGCAGCACACAAGCGGTCCCGGGGCGAGATACGCAGTATTTT. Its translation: CASSTQAVPGRDTQYF.